Presented here are 22 T cell receptor beta chains from one specimen sequenced in a study of blood T cell repertoires in COVID-19. Method: immunoSEQ multiplex PCR; TCRdb's copy keeps in-frame clones and lacks some. The table has fewer than 150,000 clones, around 80% seen once. The sample comprised peripheral blood. These receptors were collected from a woman of 80 years or more in a cohort sampled during active or convalescent COVID-19.

The chain carries TRBV7-9 and TRBJ2-3; TRBD2 is a possible D gene (5 bases). The CDR3 contains 14 residues. Germline V gene sequence: CDR1 SEHNR, CDR2 FQNEAQ (reference sequence). The V end lost 3 bases, the J end lost 4 bases, and 11 bases lay between the germline ends. CDR3 in amino acids: CASSFSLGADTQYF. CDR3 bases: TGTGCCAGCAGCTTTTCACTAGGCGCAGATACGCAGTATTTT.

This clone was detected a few times. V and J are TRBV7-9 and TRBJ1-2; D may be TRBD1 (5 bases). Germline V gene data show CDR1 as SEHNR and CDR2 as FQNEAQ (reference sequence). The CDR3 is made up of 13 amino acids. The V end lost 4 bases, the J end lost 8 bases, and 14 bases lay between the germline ends. The CDR3 sequence: CASSSGVRSGYTF. CDR3 DNA sequence: TGTGCCAGCAGCTCGGGGGTGAGGTCAGGCTACACCTTC.

The rearrangement links TRBV7-9 to TRBJ2-7, with 9 bases lining up with TRBD1. The V segment lost 3 bases and the J segment 6 bases; nucleotides outside the gene matches: 12. The germline V gene encodes CDR1 SEHNR and CDR2 FQNEAQ (reference sequence). This CDR3 is 16 amino acids long. CDR3 sequence: CASSFPSGTGNGEQYF. The CDR3 region has the DNA TGTGCCAGCAGCTTCCCGAGCGGGACAGGGAACGGCGAGCAGTACTTC.

This clone has more than one count but fewer than ten. The chain couples TRBV16 to TRBJ1-1, with D possibly matching TRBD1 (6 bases). V was trimmed by 4 bases and J by 8 bases, leaving 17 bases between them. Germline CDR1 reads KGHSY; CDR2 reads FQNENV. The CDR3 is 14 residues long. CDR3 in amino acids: CASSLQQGVDEAFF. In DNA form, the CDR3 reads TGTGCCAGCAGCCTCCAACAGGGTGTGGACGAAGCTTTCTTT.

This clone was detected only once. J is TRBJ2-1 and V is TRBV4-2, with 9 bases aligning to TRBD1. The germline V gene encodes CDR1 LGHNA and CDR2 YNFKEQ. V shed 3 bases, J shed 8 bases, and the junction held 8 bases outside the gene matches. CDR3 length equals 15 residues. The CDR3 bases are TGTGCCAGCAGCCACCAAGGGGGACAGGGCGATGAGCAGTTCTTC. Translation: CASSHQGGQGDEQFF.

The chain uses TRBV6-1 and TRBJ2-6, with a weak D call TRBD1 (5 bases). V was clipped by 1 base and J by 0 bases, with 7 bases between them. CDR1 and CDR2 (germline): MNHNS, SASEGT. There are 16 residues in the CDR3. The DNA for the CDR3 is TGTGCCAGCAGTGAAGAAGACAGCTCTGGGGCCAACGTCCTGACTTTC. Translating gives CASSEEDSSGANVLTF.

The rearrangement links TRBV5-5 to TRBJ1-1, with D tentatively TRBD1 (5 bases). The CDR3 is made up of 15 amino acids. V lost 1 base, J lost 0 bases, and 10 bases lay in between. CDR1 and CDR2 from the germline V gene are SGHKS and YYEKEE (reference sequence). CDR3 DNA: TGTGCCAGCAGCTTGAGGGACTTAATGAACACTGAAGCTTTCTTT. This gives the protein CASSLRDLMNTEAFF.

The J gene is TRBJ2-1, the V gene TRBV25-1, with a weak D call TRBD2 (6 bases). V was trimmed by 2 bases and J by 0 bases, leaving 11 bases between them. The CDR3 totals 16 residues. In germline, CDR1 is MGHDK, CDR2 SYGVNS. The CDR3 reads CASSEARGSSYNEQFF. For the CDR3, the DNA is TGTGCCAGCAGTGAAGCCCGGGGGAGCTCCTACAATGAGCAGTTCTTC.

V usage is TRBV5-1 and J usage is TRBJ2-2, with no clear D. Trimming stripped 0 bases from V and 3 bases from J, with 9 bases between. Looked up from germline, CDR1 is SGHRS and CDR2 is YFSETQ. The CDR3 runs 15 residues. CDR3 in amino acids: CASSLALADTGELFF. CDR3 coding DNA: TGCGCCAGCAGCTTGGCTTTGGCAGACACCGGGGAGCTGTTTTTT.

The table lists this clone with a count of one. The rearrangement links TRBV15 to TRBJ1-4, with D unclear. The germline V gene has CDR1 LNHNV and CDR2 YYDKDF (reference sequence). V dropped 1 base and J dropped 4 bases, with 4 bases sitting between them. The CDR3 has 13 residues. The CDR3: CATSRALNEKLFF. For the CDR3, the DNA is TGTGCCACCAGCAGAGCTCTTAATGAAAAACTGTTTTTT.

This chain links TRBV15 with TRBJ1-3; possibly TRBD1 for D (5 bases). CDR3 length: 19 amino acids. The V end lost 0 bases, the J end lost 3 bases, and 21 bases lay between the germline ends. Per the germline V gene, CDR1 is LNHNV and CDR2 is YYDKDF (reference sequence). CDR3: CATSRDRSSWGLFGNTIYF. Here the CDR3 DNA reads TGTGCCACCAGCAGAGATCGGTCTAGTTGGGGACTATTTGGAAACACCATATATTTT.

V and J are TRBV5-1 and TRBJ1-2; D call uncertain. Trimming removed 1 base from V and 6 bases from J, with 13 bases in between. Germline V gene data show CDR1 as SGHRS and CDR2 as YFSETQ. The CDR3 has 14 residues. The CDR3 DNA reads TGCGCCAGCAGCTTGTGGTCGGGAGACCATGGCTACACCTTC. It specifies CASSLWSGDHGYTF.

The J gene is TRBJ1-6, the V gene TRBV5-1; TRBD1 agrees at 9 bases. The CDR3 length is 15 residues. V dropped 2 bases and J dropped 7; count of bases not matched to a gene: 4. In germline, CDR1 is SGHRS, CDR2 YFSETQ. The chain's CDR3 is CASSFDRGTNSPLHF. DNA for the CDR3: TGCGCCAGCAGCTTCGACAGGGGGACGAATTCACCCCTCCACTTT.

This clone showed up just once. The chain links TRBV5-1 to TRBJ2-2, with 7 bases aligning to TRBD1. Germline CDR1 SGHRS, CDR2 YFSETQ. The CDR3 has 14 amino acids. The ends lost 4 bases at V and 5 bases at J; junction bases unmatched: 5. CDR3 nucleotides: TGCGCCAGCAGCATGACAGGGATTACCGGGGAGCTGTTTTTT. The encoded protein is CASSMTGITGELFF.

This clone appeared a single time. The chain has TRBV5-6 and TRBJ1-4, with 8 bases that match TRBD1. This CDR3 has 15 residues. Germline V gene sequence: CDR1 SGHDT, CDR2 YYEEEE. The junction had 7 bases not matched to a gene; V was cut back by 1 base and J by 8 bases. The CDR3 nucleotides are TGTGCCAGCAGCTTGACAGGACAGGGAAGCGAAAAACTGTTTTTT. It specifies CASSLTGQGSEKLFF.

V gene TRBV28 combines with J gene TRBJ2-3; 8 bases map to TRBD2. In germline, CDR1 is MDHEN, CDR2 SYDVKM. J was trimmed by 6 bases and V by 5 bases; bases with no gene match: 7. The CDR3 extends over 14 amino acids. CDR3 nucleotides: TGTGCCAGCAGTCCGGGGGGGCCTACGGATACGCAGTATTTT. It codes for CASSPGGPTDTQYF.

The gene calls are TRBV2 and TRBJ2-1; 11 bases match TRBD2. With V trimmed by 2 bases and J by 15 bases, 9 bases remained unmatched. There are 14 residues in the CDR3. Per germline, CDR1 SNHLY and CDR2 FYNNEI. DNA of the CDR3: TGTGCCAGCAGTGAATCTACTAGCGGGGGTTTACCGTTCTTC. It specifies CASSESTSGGLPFF.

This clone occurred a few times. The rearrangement links TRBV3-1 (or the pseudogene TRBV3-2) to TRBJ1-1; a weak D match, TRBD1 (5 bases). The CDR3 has 13 amino acids. CDR1 is LGHDT and CDR2 is YNNKEL in the germline V gene (reference sequence). Trimming stripped 1 base from V and 7 bases from J, with 10 bases between. The chain's CDR3 is CASSQAYQGEAFF. Written as DNA, the CDR3 is TGTGCCAGCAGCCAAGCGTACCAGGGTGAAGCTTTCTTT.

The chain couples TRBV7-2 to TRBJ2-1; D might be TRBD2 (6 bases). From germline, CDR1 is SGHTA and CDR2 FQGNSA. This CDR3 has 15 residues. Trimming took 1 base from V and 8 from J, leaving 15 bases between them. In DNA form, the CDR3 reads TGTGCCAGCAGCTTAGGACTGCTTTCGGGGGATGAGCAGTTCTTC. Its translation is CASSLGLLSGDEQFF.

V gene TRBV5-1 combines with J gene TRBJ2-3; a weak D match, TRBD2 (5 bases). The V gene lost 4 bases and the J gene lost 1 base, with 10 bases spanning the gap. The CDR3 extends over 14 amino acids. Germline assignment: CDR1 SGHRS and CDR2 YFSETQ. As DNA, the CDR3 is TGCGCCAGCAGCGGCTCCGGGGGCACAGATACGCAGTATTTT. Translated: CASSGSGGTDTQYF.

This clone was detected a few times. This chain joins TRBV28 and TRBJ1-1; D perhaps matches TRBD1 (5 bases). V gave up 5 bases and J gave up 4 bases, with 14 bases separating them. This CDR3 spans 14 amino acids. Per the germline V gene, CDR1 is MDHEN and CDR2 is SYDVKM. The chain's CDR3 is CASSPAGYPTEAFF. As DNA, the CDR3 is TGTGCCAGCAGTCCCGCAGGGTACCCCACTGAAGCTTTCTTT.

The chain employs TRBV20-1 and TRBJ1-5; 8 bases fit TRBD1. V shed 3 bases, J shed 0 bases, and the junction held 10 bases outside the gene matches. This CDR3 comprises 17 residues. Looked up from germline, CDR1 is DFQATT and CDR2 is SNEGSKA (reference sequence). The CDR3 sequence is CSASDAGTGNSNQPQHF. For the CDR3, the DNA is TGCAGTGCTAGTGACGCTGGGACAGGTAATAGCAATCAGCCCCAGCATTTT.